This T cell receptor beta chain was identified in a study of OX40 agonist ivuxolimab in advanced cancers. Context from the whole study: Ivuxolimab was a fully human IgG2 agonistic monoclonal antibody targeting the costimulatory receptor OX40 (CD134). The paper reports the monotherapy dose-escalation portion (N of about 50 patients) of the phase I ivuxolimab trial. Peripheral TCRbeta sequencing aimed to test whether ivuxolimab altered TCR sequence diversity and caused clonal T-cell expansion. A male proportion of roughly 85% and a mean age of roughly 58 years, ranging from about 20 to 79, were recorded for the dose-escalation cohort. Patients were allowed to have had prior anti-PD-1, anti-PD-L1 or anti-CTLA-4 therapy, and 40% to 45% of the dose-escalation patients had been treated with checkpoint inhibitors. Among the approximately 54 dose-escalation patients, around 20 had hepatocellular carcinoma, 15 or so melanoma, 9 renal cell carcinoma and 9 head and neck cancer. Intravenous ivuxolimab was administered to patients every 2 weeks at six dose levels: 0.01, 0.1, 0.3, 1.5, 3 and 10 mg/kg. Partial responses occurred in three dose-escalation patients, of whom one had hepatocellular carcinoma and two had cutaneous melanoma. Results and caveats for the whole study, not just this receptor: Clonal expansion of both CD4+ and CD8+ blood T cells was observed from baseline to week 6 at doses 0.1 to 3.0 mg/kg. After ivuxolimab, CD8+ T cells had more expanded clones than CD4+ T cells on average. The antigen specificity of the peripheral T cells that underwent clonal expansion was not determined. Low levels of normalized T-cell clonal expansion were also shown by some nonresponding patients. In the 0.1-3.0 mg/kg groups, partial responders had among the lowest normalized peripheral clonal expansion, particularly in CD8+ T cells.

The trial excluded patients who had a history of autoimmune disease or who were on systemic immunosuppression. Peripheral blood for TCR sequencing was collected from all dose cohorts at baseline, on cycle 4 day 1, and on cycle 7 day 1. Samples came from an open-label, multicenter, first-in-human phase I dose-escalation trial of ivuxolimab. Adults with locally advanced or metastatic melanoma, renal cell, hepatocellular, or head and neck squamous cell carcinoma were enrolled in the trial. Before TCR sequencing, CD4+ and CD8+ T cells were separately sorted from peripheral blood. Remarks on this clone: Its antigen specificity is not known. There are no base qualities to consult, and no much larger clone falls within one base.

The junction carries 9 bases between V and J, which are trimmed by 1 base and 3 bases respectively. From a lookup of the germline V gene, CDR1 and CDR2 are MGHDK and SYGVNS. CDR3 length: 14 amino acids, cysteine to phenylalanine. The sequence is cut down to CDR3 DNA, 42 bases in frame from base 1. Genomic DNA was extracted from sorted cells for sequencing of the TCRbeta CDR3 region. The immunoSEQ Assay was used to sequence the TCRbeta CDR3 regions. TCRdb holds this immuneACCESS table with in-frame rearrangements only. Some clones are missing; in checked studies, unresolved V genes explain under half, and the rest has no known cause. Within this sample are some 45,000 clones, with about 89% of them counted one time only. The ten largest clones take up roughly 16% of the sample.

The origin of this receptor is an adult with an advanced solid tumor such as melanoma, head and neck, liver or kidney cancer. Material: CD4+ or CD8+ T cells sorted from blood, obtained in a trial of the OX40 agonist ivuxolimab. The V gene is TRBV25-1 and the J gene is TRBJ1-2; no D gene is confidently identified. In nucleotides, the sequence is TGTGCCAGCAGTGAATCCGACGAATACTATGGCTACACCTTC. Its coded protein is CASSESDEYYGYTF.